The 5 T cell receptor beta chains below all came from one sample that was sequenced in a study of response to subunit inactivated influenza vaccine. In TCRdb, the RT-PCR reads were re-called with MiXCR into one record per CDR3 protein. The data show 150,000 to 200,000 distinct CDR3 sequences, less than 15% seen once. These records were also assigned to another study, of T cells expressing NK-cell markers. This second report adds: Template switching by 5'RACE with UMIs generated the TCR beta cDNA.

The source was CD8+ T cells sorted from PBMCs, collected about 13 days after vaccination. The receptors shown here come from a man aged 50 to 59 who received an inactivated influenza vaccine.

The chain is built from TRBV27 and TRBJ2-1, with 8 bases aligning to TRBD2. V lost 2 bases, J lost 7 bases, and 4 bases stayed unmatched. The CDR3 runs to 14 residues. The germline CDR1 and CDR2 sequences are MNHEY and SMNVEV (reference sequence). The CDR3 loop is CASSLGTRGNEQFF. CDR3 sequence (DNA): TGTGCCAGCAGTTTAGGGACTAGGGGGAATGAGCAGTTCTTC.

This clonotype was seen more than once but under ten times. The chain employs TRBV29-1 and TRBJ2-7; no reliable D call. This CDR3 spans 12 amino acids. Between the trimmed V and J ends, which lost 4 bases and 4 bases, there was a span of 11 bases. Per germline, CDR1 SQVTM and CDR2 ANQGSEA. The CDR3, as DNA: TGCAGCGTTGTTGAAAATTGGTACGAGCAGTACTTC. It encodes CSVVENWYEQYF.

This clonotype came up many times. The CDR3 DNA reads TGTGCCAGCAGCTTAGTACTAGCGAACACCGGGGAGCTGTTTTTT. It yields the protein CASSLVLANTGELFF. The V call is TRBV7-2, the J call TRBJ2-2, with a weak D call TRBD2 (5 bases). This CDR3 has 15 amino acids. Between the trimmed V and J ends, which lost 1 base and 0 bases, there was a span of 6 bases. Per the germline V gene, CDR1 is SGHTA and CDR2 is FQGNSA. The full variable domain, rest sourced from reference TRBV7-2 and TRBJ2-2, is GAGVSQSPSNKVTEKGKDVELRCDPISGHTALYWYRQSLGQGLEFLIYFQGNSAPDKSGLPSDRFSAERTGGSVSTLTIQRTQQEDSAVYLCASSLVLANTGELFFGEGSRLTVL.

The rearrangement links TRBV6-2 or TRBV6-3 to TRBJ2-2, with D possibly called TRBD1 or TRBD2 (5 bases each). CDR3 length: 17 amino acids. Between the trimmed V and J ends, which lost 4 bases and 0 bases, there was a span of 15 bases. The germline V gene encodes CDR1 MNHEY and CDR2 SVGEGT. CDR3 region: CASSFTGTPANTGELFF. In DNA, the CDR3 is TGTGCCAGCAGTTTTACGGGGACGCCGGCGAACACCGGGGAGCTGTTTTTT.

This clonotype was seen at least ten times. V is TRBV10-3 and J is TRBJ2-3, with 9 bases that match TRBD2. V dropped 0 bases and J dropped 4; count of bases not matched to a gene: 2. This CDR3 comprises 15 residues. Germline V CDR1 and CDR2: ENHRY, SYGVKD. In DNA form, the CDR3 reads TGTGCCATCAGTGAGTCCGGCGGGGGGGCAGATACGCAGTATTTT. It encodes CAISESGGGADTQYF.